The next 25 T cell receptor beta chains were all read from a single sample in a study of shared clonotypes between healthy human individuals. This table comes from immunoSEQ multiplex PCR, and its TCRdb copy is limited to in-frame clones, with some not included. Altogether about 1 million clones are present, more than 60% being singletons, with the ten largest covering about 1.5%. The source material was memory CD4+ T cells sorted from blood. Subset denoted: CD45RA-negative fraction. The receptors were gathered from a man aged 18 to 29 in good health.

Of note for this clone: A much larger clone lies a single base off, so this may be a read error. In the same sample, other DNA sequences code for this CDR3. V gene TRBV30 combines with J gene TRBJ2-2; TRBD2 matches at 7 bases. The length of the CDR3 is 14 residues. V was clipped by 4 bases and J by 5 bases; unmatched bases: 7. Looked up from germline, CDR1 is GTSNPN and CDR2 is SVGIG (reference sequence). CDR3 region: CAWKGGRGTGELFF. The CDR3 DNA follows: TGTGCCTGGAAAGGCGGGCGGGGGACCGGGGAGCTGTTTTTT.

CDR3 sequence (DNA): TGTGCCAGCAGGAACGCTGCTAGCACAGATACGCAGTATTTT. Its translation is CASRNAASTDTQYF. This chain connects TRBV6-6 to TRBJ2-3, with D uncertain. Germline CDR1 reads MNHNY; CDR2 reads SVGAGI (reference sequence). Trimming cost V 6 bases and J 0 bases, with 10 bases left between them. The CDR3 is made up of 14 amino acids.

This clone was detected a few times. The chain combines TRBV5-1 with TRBJ1-2; TRBD1 matches 7 bases. The CDR3 spans 15 residues. Trimming took 1 base from V and 6 from J; bases not matched to a gene: 9. Per germline, CDR1 SGHRS and CDR2 YFSETQ. The CDR3 nucleotides are TGCGCCAGCAGCTTGACAGGGGCAATATCGGATGGCTACACCTTC. Its translation is CASSLTGAISDGYTF.

This clone was counted many times. The same CDR3 can be traced to other DNA sequences in this sample. The V and J genes are TRBV30 and TRBJ1-2, with D possibly being TRBD1 (5 bases). Looked up from germline, CDR1 is GTSNPN and CDR2 is SVGIG (reference sequence). V gave up 5 bases and J gave up 2 bases, with 15 bases separating them. The CDR3 totals 14 residues. CDR3 nucleotide sequence: TGTGCCTGGGACGAGGGACGGGACAACTATGGCTACACCTTC. Translation: CAWDEGRDNYGYTF.

This rearrangement joins TRBV18 to TRBJ2-5, with D tentatively TRBD1 or TRBD2 (6 bases each). This CDR3 is built from 15 residues. Looked up from germline, CDR1 is KGHSH and CDR2 is LQKENI. V lost 4 bases, J lost 5 bases, and 17 bases lay in between. The CDR3, as DNA: TGTGCCAGCTCACTACCCCCGAGGGGGGCGGAGACCCAGTACTTC. Protein sequence: CASSLPPRGAETQYF.

This clone was seen a single time. The chain uses TRBV29-1 and TRBJ2-5; 9 nucleotides line up with TRBD1. The germline V gene has CDR1 SQVTM and CDR2 ANQGSEA. This CDR3 is 13 amino acids long. The V and J ends lost 6 bases and 4 bases, in that order; junction bases with no gene match: 6. This CDR3 is CSVQETGGETQYF. The CDR3 nucleotides read TGCAGCGTCCAAGAGACAGGGGGAGAGACCCAGTACTTC. Based on the CDR3 plus reference TRBV29-1 and TRBJ2-5, the full variable domain is SAVISQKPSRDICQRGTSLTIQCQVDSQVTMMFWYRQQPGQSLTLIATANQGSEATYESGFVIDKFPISRPNLTFSTLTVSNMSPEDSSIYLCSVQETGGETQYFGPGTRLLVL.

The CDR3 DNA is TGCGCCAGCAGCCGGACTAGCGGCCACCAAGAGACCCAGTACTTC. Its protein product is CASSRTSGHQETQYF. The genes are TRBV5-1 and TRBJ2-5, with TRBD2 identical over 10 bases. This CDR3 is built from 15 residues. The germline CDR1 and CDR2 sequences are SGHRS and YFSETQ. V lost 4 bases and J lost 0; bases outside the gene matches: 3.

In the case of this clone: This same CDR3 is encoded by further DNA sequences in the sample. The V gene is TRBV6-5, the J gene TRBJ1-5; D is ambiguous. The CDR3 totals 16 residues. With 0 bases removed from V and 0 bases from J, the gap between germline ends came to 9 bases. Germline CDR1 MNHEY, CDR2 SVGAGI. CDR3 amino acids: CASSYSPADSNQPQHF. DNA of the CDR3: TGTGCCAGCAGTTACTCGCCAGCAGATAGCAATCAGCCCCAGCATTTT.

The chain couples TRBV11-2 to TRBJ2-1; D is unresolved. Germline V gene data show CDR1 as SGHAT and CDR2 as FQNNGV. The CDR3 contains 12 residues. The ends were cut back, 4 bases at V and 7 bases at J, with 8 bases in the middle. DNA for the CDR3: TGTGCCAGCAGCTCCCGCCCTAATGAGCAGTTCTTC. It yields the protein CASSSRPNEQFF.

V gene TRBV28 combines with J gene TRBJ2-7; D ambiguous. This CDR3 is built from 12 residues. Germline V gene lookup returns CDR1 MDHEN and CDR2 SYDVKM. V was shortened by 7 bases and J by 2 bases, with 9 bases between the two germline ends. The CDR3 bases are TGTGCCAGCACCACGTCGGCCTACGAGCAGTACTTC. It yields the protein CASTTSAYEQYF.

This sequence joins TRBV6-6 and TRBJ2-3, with a weak D call TRBD1 (5 bases). The CDR3 totals 16 residues. Germline assignment: CDR1 MNHNY and CDR2 SVGAGI (reference sequence). The V and J ends lost 4 bases and 4 bases respectively, with 18 bases between them. In DNA form, the CDR3 reads TGTGCCAGCAGTTCAACCACCCAGGGTTTTGCAGATACGCAGTATTTT. This encodes CASSSTTQGFADTQYF.

CDR3 bases: TGCGCCAGCAGTTCGGGCGAGGATAATCAGCCCCAGCATTTT. As protein: CASSSGEDNQPQHF. The chain employs TRBV5-1 and TRBJ1-5; D remains unclear. Per the germline V gene, CDR1 is SGHRS and CDR2 is YFSETQ. This CDR3 is 14 amino acids long. V shed 5 bases and J shed 4 bases, with 13 bases lying between them. The whole variable domain, remainder taken from reference TRBV5-1 and TRBJ1-5, is KAGVTQTPRYLIKTRGQQVTLSCSPISGHRSVSWYQQTPGQGLQFLFEYFSETQRNKGNFPGRFSGRQFSNSRSEMNVSTLELGDSALYLCASSSGEDNQPQHFGDGTRLSIL.

V and J are TRBV15 and TRBJ1-2, with a weak D call TRBD1 (6 bases). V lost 5 bases to trimming and J lost 3 bases, with 13 bases between them. The CDR3 extends over 14 amino acids. Germline lookup yields CDR1 LNHNV and CDR2 YYDKDF (reference sequence). CDR3 protein: CATSRGGRDYGYTF. DNA of the CDR3: TGTGCCACCAGCCGGGGGGGGCGCGACTATGGCTACACCTTC.

This clone was recorded only once. The chain has TRBV7-2 and TRBJ1-5; unclear D gene. Germline CDR1 is SGHTA and CDR2 is FQGNSA. This CDR3 is built from 15 residues. The V gene lost 5 bases and the J gene lost 4 bases, with 15 bases spanning the gap. This CDR3 is CASSLGQARNQPQHF. In nucleotides, the CDR3 is TGTGCCAGCAGCCTTGGTCAGGCGCGTAATCAGCCCCAGCATTTT.

J is TRBJ2-3 and V is TRBV7-9; D might be TRBD2 (6 bases). Looked up from germline, CDR1 is SEHNR and CDR2 is FQNEAQ (reference sequence). V was trimmed by 4 bases and J by 5 bases, leaving 16 bases between them. The CDR3 has 15 amino acids. As DNA, the CDR3 is TGTGCCAGCAGCTCCACTAGGAGGGGAGTAGATACGCAGTATTTT. As protein: CASSSTRRGVDTQYF. The variable domain in full, with the rest retrieved from reference TRBV7-9 and TRBJ2-3, is DTGVSQNPRHKITKRGQNVTFRCDPISEHNRLYWYRQTLGQGPEFLTYFQNEAQLEKSRLLSDRFSAERPKGSFSTLEIQRTEQGDSAMYLCASSSTRRGVDTQYFGPGTRLTVL.

The V and J genes are TRBV10-2 and TRBJ2-3; D is unclear. This CDR3 has 15 amino acids. The germline V gene encodes CDR1 WSHSY and CDR2 SAAADI. V was clipped by 0 bases and J by 2 bases, with 9 bases between them. CDR3 coding DNA: TGCGCCAGCAGTGAGTCGTTCGGCTACACAGATACGCAGTATTTT. Translation: CASSESFGYTDTQYF.

The rearrangement joins TRBV10-3 to TRBJ2-7, with 8 bases identical to TRBD1. Germline V gene data show CDR1 as ENHRY and CDR2 as SYGVKD. The ends lost 7 bases at V and 5 bases at J; junction bases unmatched: 7. The CDR3 runs 13 residues. In DNA form, the CDR3 reads TGTGCCATCACCCAGGACAGGGACCACGAGCAGTACTTC. Translating gives CAITQDRDHEQYF.

This clone was seen a few times. The V call is TRBV5-6, the J call TRBJ2-1, with TRBD1 identical over 7 bases. CDR3 size: 15 residues. The junction had 9 bases not matched to a gene; V was cut back by 2 bases and J by 7 bases. Germline V gene sequence: CDR1 SGHDT, CDR2 YYEEEE. The CDR3 reads CASSLPGTATNEQFF. In nucleotides, the CDR3 is TGTGCCAGCAGCTTACCCGGGACAGCGACTAATGAGCAGTTCTTC.

V is TRBV7-9 and J is TRBJ2-1; the D gene is possibly TRBD2 (6 bases). Germline-derived CDR1 and CDR2 are SEHNR and FQNEAQ (reference sequence). With 1 base removed from V and 5 bases from J, the gap between germline ends came to 18 bases. The CDR3 totals 17 residues. CDR3 sequence (DNA): TGTGCCAGCAGCTTAGGCGTCGGGGCGGAGGGACACAATGAGCAGTTCTTC. This encodes CASSLGVGAEGHNEQFF.

This sequence joins TRBV5-1 and TRBJ1-2; unclear D gene. The CDR3 runs 14 residues. V was cut by 0 bases and J by 8 bases, with 14 bases left in between. Looked up from germline, CDR1 is SGHRS and CDR2 is YFSETQ. The CDR3: CASSLAGERSGYTF. The CDR3 DNA follows: TGCGCCAGCAGCTTGGCCGGGGAAAGGAGCGGCTACACCTTC. The full variable domain, completed using reference TRBV5-1 and TRBJ1-2, is KAGVTQTPRYLIKTRGQQVTLSCSPISGHRSVSWYQQTPGQGLQFLFEYFSETQRNKGNFPGRFSGRQFSNSRSEMNVSTLELGDSALYLCASSLAGERSGYTFGSGTRLTVV.

This clone was recorded only once. One base separates it from a far larger clone, so it is likely a read error. Other nucleotide sequences from this sample produce the same CDR3. The chain employs TRBV11-3 and TRBJ1-1, with D perhaps TRBD1 (5 bases). CDR3 length: 13 residues. V was clipped by 3 bases and J by 1 base, with 6 bases between them. Germline V gene sequence: CDR1 SGHNT, CDR2 YENEEA. CDR3 sequence: CASSFGANTEAFF. The DNA of the CDR3 is TGTGCCAGCAGCTTCGGGGCGAACACTGAAGCTTTCTTT.

This chain joins TRBV30 and TRBJ1-2; tentatively, D is TRBD1 (5 bases). Per the germline V gene, CDR1 is GTSNPN and CDR2 is SVGIG (reference sequence). Trimming left V 2 bases short and J 4 bases short, with 26 bases between. This CDR3 is built from 18 residues. The CDR3 region has the DNA TGTGCCTGGAGTAGGTACCTCCCACCTTTGACAGATCTCTATGGCTACACCTTC. Encoded protein: CAWSRYLPPLTDLYGYTF. The full variable domain, in which reference TRBV30 and TRBJ1-2 provide the parts outside the CDR3, is SQTIHQWPATLVQPVGSPLSLECTVEGTSNPNLYWYRQAAGRGLQLLFYSVGIGQISSEVPQNLSASRPQDRQFILSSKKLLLSDSGFYLCAWSRYLPPLTDLYGYTFGSGTRLTVV.

The chain combines TRBV15 with TRBJ1-6; weak D call: TRBD1 (5 bases). CDR1 and CDR2 from the germline V gene are LNHNV and YYDKDF (reference sequence). V lost 5 bases to trimming and J lost 7 bases, with 12 bases between them. This CDR3 contains 14 residues. The CDR3: CATSRGDVNSPLHF. The CDR3 nucleotides are TGTGCCACCAGCCGCGGGGACGTAAATTCACCCCTCCACTTT.

The chain has TRBV5-1 and TRBJ1-1; 10 positions match TRBD1. Germline loops: CDR1 SGHRS, CDR2 YFSETQ. The J segment lost 4 bases and the V segment lost 1 base, leaving 7 bases of the junction unmatched. This CDR3 comprises 16 residues. The CDR3 spells CASSLSPGQGGTEAFF. CDR3 DNA: TGCGCCAGCAGCTTGTCGCCAGGACAGGGGGGCACTGAAGCTTTCTTT.

The chain combines TRBV30 with TRBJ2-7, with TRBD1 matching 8 bases. The germline V gene encodes CDR1 GTSNPN and CDR2 SVGIG (reference sequence). CDR3 length: 11 residues. J lost 2 bases, V lost 7 bases, and 1 base had no gene match. The CDR3 sequence is CASGQAYEQYF. CDR3 DNA sequence: TGTGCCTCGGGACAGGCCTACGAGCAGTACTTC.